This TCR beta chain was found in a study of OX40 agonist ivuxolimab in advanced cancers. Turning to the overall study: Ivuxolimab, which targeted the costimulatory receptor OX40 (CD134), was an agonistic, fully human IgG2 monoclonal antibody. Intravenous ivuxolimab was administered to patients every 2 weeks at six dose levels: 0.01, 0.1, 0.3, 1.5, 3 and 10 mg/kg. Among the roughly 50 dose-escalation patients, 19 had hepatocellular carcinoma, about 15 melanoma, 9 renal cell carcinoma and 9 head and neck cancer. The dose-escalation cohort was roughly 80% male with a mean age of around 64 years, ranging from 23 to 79. Patients were allowed to have had prior anti-PD-1, anti-PD-L1 or anti-CTLA-4 therapy, and around 40% of the dose-escalation patients had previously received checkpoint inhibitors. Partial responses occurred in three dose-escalation patients, of whom one had hepatocellular carcinoma and two had cutaneous melanoma. Peripheral TCRbeta sequencing aimed to test whether ivuxolimab altered TCR sequence diversity and caused clonal T-cell expansion. The paper covers the monotherapy dose-escalation part of the phase I ivuxolimab trial, which included N ≈ 54 patients. The investigation overall reported the following: Antigen specificity was not determined for the clonally expanded peripheral T cells. Partial responders in the 0.1-3.0 mg/kg groups had among the lowest normalized peripheral clonal expansion, especially among CD8+ T cells. After ivuxolimab, expanded clones were on average more numerous among CD8+ T cells than among CD4+ T cells. At doses of 0.1 to 3.0 mg/kg, clonal expansion of both CD4+ and CD8+ blood T cells was observed from baseline to week 6. Low levels of normalized T-cell clonal expansion were also seen in some patients who did not respond.

Genomic DNA was extracted from sorted cells for sequencing of the TCRbeta CDR3 region. The immunoSEQ Assay was used for sequencing of TCRbeta CDR3 regions. TCRdb provides this immuneACCESS table in a form limited to in-frame rearrangements. Some clones are lacking; in checked studies, under half of them reflect an unresolved V gene, and why the rest are absent is not known. The sample records tens of thousands of clones, roughly 85% of which are singletons. The biggest ten clones account for around 0.9% of the sample. The V end gives up 5 bases and the J end 3 bases, leaving 5 bases in the junction not matched to a gene. The germline V gene supplies CDR1 MNHNS and CDR2 SASEGT. The CDR3 runs 14 residues from the cysteine to the phenylalanine. Left in the record is the CDR3 DNA by itself, 42 bases read in frame from the first base. Details on this clone: This clone's antigen is unknown. No much larger clone exists at a distance of one base, and base qualities are not known.

The trial excluded patients who had a history of autoimmune disease or who were on systemic immunosuppression. Peripheral blood for TCR sequencing was collected from all dose cohorts at baseline, on cycle 4 day 1, and on cycle 7 day 1. Samples came from an open-label, multicenter, first-in-human phase I dose-escalation trial of ivuxolimab. Adults with locally advanced or metastatic melanoma, renal cell carcinoma, hepatocellular carcinoma or head and neck squamous cell carcinoma were enrolled in the trial. Before TCR sequencing, CD4+ T cells and CD8+ T cells were sorted from peripheral blood as separate populations.

The specimen comprised CD4+ or CD8+ T cells sorted from blood, sampled in a trial of the OX40 agonist ivuxolimab. The V and J genes are TRBV6-1 and TRBJ2-7; TRBD1 matches 9 bases in the middle. This clonotype was sampled from an adult with an advanced solid tumor such as melanoma, head and neck, liver or kidney cancer. The encoded CDR3 is CASSSRTGVYEQYF. The DNA sequence reads TGTGCCAGCAGTTCACGGACAGGGGTCTACGAGCAGTACTTC.